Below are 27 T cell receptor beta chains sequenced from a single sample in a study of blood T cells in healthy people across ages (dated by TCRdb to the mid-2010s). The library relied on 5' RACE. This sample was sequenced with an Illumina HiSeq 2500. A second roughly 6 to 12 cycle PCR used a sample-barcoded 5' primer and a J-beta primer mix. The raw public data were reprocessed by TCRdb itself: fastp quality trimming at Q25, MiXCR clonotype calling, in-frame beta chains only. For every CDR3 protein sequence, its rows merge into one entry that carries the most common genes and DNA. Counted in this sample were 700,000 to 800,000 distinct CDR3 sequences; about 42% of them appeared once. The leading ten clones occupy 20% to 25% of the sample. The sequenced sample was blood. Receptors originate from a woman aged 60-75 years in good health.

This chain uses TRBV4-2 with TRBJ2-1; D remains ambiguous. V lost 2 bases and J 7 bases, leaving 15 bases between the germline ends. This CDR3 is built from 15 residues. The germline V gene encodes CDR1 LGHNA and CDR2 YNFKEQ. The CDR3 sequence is CASSQKFLVLNEQFF. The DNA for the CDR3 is TGTGCCAGCAGCCAAAAGTTTCTCGTGCTTAATGAGCAGTTCTTC.

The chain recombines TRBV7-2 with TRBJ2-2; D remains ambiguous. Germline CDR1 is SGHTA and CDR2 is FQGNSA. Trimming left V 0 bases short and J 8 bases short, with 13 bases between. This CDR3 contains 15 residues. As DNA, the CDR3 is TGTGCCAGCAGCTTAGCCGGTCCTAGAGGAGGGGAGCTGTTTTTT. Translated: CASSLAGPRGGELFF.

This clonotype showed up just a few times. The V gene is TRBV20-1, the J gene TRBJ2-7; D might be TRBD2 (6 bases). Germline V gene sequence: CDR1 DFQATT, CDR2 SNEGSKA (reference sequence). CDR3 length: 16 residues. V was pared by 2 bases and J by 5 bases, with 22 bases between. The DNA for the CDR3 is TGCAGTGCTAGACGGACCCCGACTAGATCGTTGGACGAGCAGTACTTC. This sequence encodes CSARRTPTRSLDEQYF.

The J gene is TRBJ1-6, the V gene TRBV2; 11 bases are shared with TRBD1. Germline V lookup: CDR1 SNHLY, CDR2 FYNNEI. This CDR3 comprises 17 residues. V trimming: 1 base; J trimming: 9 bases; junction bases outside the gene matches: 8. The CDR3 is CASSEVGPGTGGSPLHF. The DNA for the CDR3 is TGTGCCAGCAGTGAAGTAGGCCCCGGGACAGGGGGTTCACCCCTCCACTTT.

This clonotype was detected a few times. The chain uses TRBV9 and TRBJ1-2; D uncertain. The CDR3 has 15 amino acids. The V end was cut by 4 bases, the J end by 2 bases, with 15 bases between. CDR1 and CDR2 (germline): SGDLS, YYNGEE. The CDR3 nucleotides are TGTGCCAGCAGCCTGGCACAGCTACCCAACTATGGCTACACCTTC. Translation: CASSLAQLPNYGYTF.

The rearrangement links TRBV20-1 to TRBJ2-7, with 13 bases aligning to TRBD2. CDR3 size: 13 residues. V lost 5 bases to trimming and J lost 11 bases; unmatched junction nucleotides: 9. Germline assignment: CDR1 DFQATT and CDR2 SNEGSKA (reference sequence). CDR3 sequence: CSAPGTSGEGEYF. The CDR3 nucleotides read TGCAGTGCTCCCGGGACTAGCGGGGAAGGGGAGTACTTC.

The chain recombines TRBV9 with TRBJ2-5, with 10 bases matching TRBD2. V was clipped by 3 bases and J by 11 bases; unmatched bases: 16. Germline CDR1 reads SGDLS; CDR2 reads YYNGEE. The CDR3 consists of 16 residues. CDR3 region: CASSALHASGRNEQYF. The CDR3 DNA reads TGTGCCAGCAGCGCCCTTCATGCTAGCGGGAGAAATGAGCAGTACTTC.

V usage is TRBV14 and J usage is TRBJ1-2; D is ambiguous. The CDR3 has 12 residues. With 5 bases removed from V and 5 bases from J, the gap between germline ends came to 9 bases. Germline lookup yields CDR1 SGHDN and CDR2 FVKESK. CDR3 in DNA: TGTGCCAGCAGCGTACGTGAATATGGCTACACCTTC. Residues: CASSVREYGYTF.

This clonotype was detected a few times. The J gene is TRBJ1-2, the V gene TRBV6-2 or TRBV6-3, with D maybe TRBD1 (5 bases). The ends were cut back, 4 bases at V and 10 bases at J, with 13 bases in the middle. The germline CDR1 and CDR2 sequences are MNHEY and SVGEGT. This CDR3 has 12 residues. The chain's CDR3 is CASSFQPTDYTF. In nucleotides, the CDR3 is TGTGCCAGCAGTTTCCAACCGACAGACTACACCTTC.

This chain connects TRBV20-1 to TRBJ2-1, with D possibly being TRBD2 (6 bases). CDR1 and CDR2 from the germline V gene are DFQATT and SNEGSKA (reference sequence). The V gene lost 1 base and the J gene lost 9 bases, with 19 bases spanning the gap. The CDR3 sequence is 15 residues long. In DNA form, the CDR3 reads TGCAGTGCTAGAGCCCCGGGGTCTGAAGCGGGTGAGCAGTTCTTC. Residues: CSARAPGSEAGEQFF.

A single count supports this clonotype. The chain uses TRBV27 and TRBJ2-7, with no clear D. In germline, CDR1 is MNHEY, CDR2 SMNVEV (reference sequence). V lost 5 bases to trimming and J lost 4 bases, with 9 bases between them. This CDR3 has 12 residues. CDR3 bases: TGTGCCAGCAGTCCCCGAAAGTACGAGCAGTACTTC. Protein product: CASSPRKYEQYF.

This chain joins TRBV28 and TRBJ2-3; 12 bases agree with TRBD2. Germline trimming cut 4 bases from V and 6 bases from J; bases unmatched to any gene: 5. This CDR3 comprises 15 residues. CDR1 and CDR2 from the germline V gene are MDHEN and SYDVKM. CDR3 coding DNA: TGTGCCAGCAGTTCGCTAGCGGGAGGGTCGGATACGCAGTATTTT. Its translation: CASSSLAGGSDTQYF.

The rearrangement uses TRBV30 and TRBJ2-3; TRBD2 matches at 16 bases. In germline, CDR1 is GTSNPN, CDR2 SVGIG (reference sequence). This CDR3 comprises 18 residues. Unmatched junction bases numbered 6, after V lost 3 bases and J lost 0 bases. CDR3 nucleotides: TGTGCCTGGAGACCAGGGACTAGCGGGAGGGTTAGCACAGATACGCAGTATTTT. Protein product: CAWRPGTSGRVSTDTQYF.

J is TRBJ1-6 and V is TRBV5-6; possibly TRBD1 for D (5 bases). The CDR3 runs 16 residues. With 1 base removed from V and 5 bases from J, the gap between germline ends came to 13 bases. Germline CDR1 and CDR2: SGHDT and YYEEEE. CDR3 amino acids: CASSLSGGHNNSPLHF. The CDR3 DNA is TGTGCCAGCAGCTTGAGCGGAGGACATAATAATTCACCCCTCCACTTT.

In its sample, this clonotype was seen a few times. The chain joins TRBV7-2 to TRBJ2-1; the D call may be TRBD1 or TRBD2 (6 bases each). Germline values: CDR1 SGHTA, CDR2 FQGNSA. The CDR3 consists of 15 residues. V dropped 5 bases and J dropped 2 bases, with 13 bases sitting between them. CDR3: CASSRDGGPYNEQFF. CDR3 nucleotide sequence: TGTGCCAGCAGCCGTGATGGGGGGCCCTACAATGAGCAGTTCTTC.

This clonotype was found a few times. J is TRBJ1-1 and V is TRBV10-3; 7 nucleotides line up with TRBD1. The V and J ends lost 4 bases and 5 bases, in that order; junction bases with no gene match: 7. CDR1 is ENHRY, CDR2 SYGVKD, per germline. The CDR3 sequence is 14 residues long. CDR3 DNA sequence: TGTGCCATCAGTGGGGTCCAGGGGGAGACTGAAGCTTTCTTT. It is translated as CAISGVQGETEAFF.

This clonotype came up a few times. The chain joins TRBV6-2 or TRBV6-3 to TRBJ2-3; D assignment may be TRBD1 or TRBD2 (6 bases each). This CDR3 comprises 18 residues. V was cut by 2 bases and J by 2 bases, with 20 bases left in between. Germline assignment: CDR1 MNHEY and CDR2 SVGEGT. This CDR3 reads CASSYSSGAATPTDTQYF. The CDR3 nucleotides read TGTGCCAGCAGTTACAGTTCGGGGGCCGCAACGCCCACAGATACGCAGTATTTT.

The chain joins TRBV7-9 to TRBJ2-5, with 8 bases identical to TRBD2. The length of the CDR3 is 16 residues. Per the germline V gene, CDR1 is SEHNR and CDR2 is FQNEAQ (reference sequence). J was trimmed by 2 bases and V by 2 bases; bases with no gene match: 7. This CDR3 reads CASSLSSGMLQETQYF. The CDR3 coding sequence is TGTGCCAGCAGCTTAAGTAGCGGGATGCTTCAAGAGACCCAGTACTTC.

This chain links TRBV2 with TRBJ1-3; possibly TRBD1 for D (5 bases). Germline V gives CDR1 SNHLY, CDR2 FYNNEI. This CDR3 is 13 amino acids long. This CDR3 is CARDRSQGNTIYF. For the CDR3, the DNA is TGTGCGAGGGACCGCTCGCAAGGAAACACCATATATTTT.

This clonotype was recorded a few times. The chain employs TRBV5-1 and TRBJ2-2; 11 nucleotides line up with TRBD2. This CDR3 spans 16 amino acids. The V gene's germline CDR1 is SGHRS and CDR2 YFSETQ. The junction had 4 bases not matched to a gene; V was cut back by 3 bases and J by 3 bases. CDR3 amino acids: CASSSTSGGHTGELFF. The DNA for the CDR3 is TGCGCCAGCAGCTCCACTAGCGGGGGACACACCGGGGAGCTGTTTTTT.

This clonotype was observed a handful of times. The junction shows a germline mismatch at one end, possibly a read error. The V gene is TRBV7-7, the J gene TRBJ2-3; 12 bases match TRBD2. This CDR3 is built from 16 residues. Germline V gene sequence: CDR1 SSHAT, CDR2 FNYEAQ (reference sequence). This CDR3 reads CASSPGLAGIADTQYF. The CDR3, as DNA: TGTGCTAGCAGCCCAGGACTAGCGGGAATAGCAGATACGCAGTATTTT.

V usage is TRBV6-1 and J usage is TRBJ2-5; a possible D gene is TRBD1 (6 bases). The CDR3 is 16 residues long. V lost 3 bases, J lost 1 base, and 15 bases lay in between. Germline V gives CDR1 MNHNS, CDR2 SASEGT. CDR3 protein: CASSDIGTGLQETQYF. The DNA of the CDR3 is TGTGCCAGCAGTGATATTGGCACAGGGCTCCAAGAGACCCAGTACTTC.

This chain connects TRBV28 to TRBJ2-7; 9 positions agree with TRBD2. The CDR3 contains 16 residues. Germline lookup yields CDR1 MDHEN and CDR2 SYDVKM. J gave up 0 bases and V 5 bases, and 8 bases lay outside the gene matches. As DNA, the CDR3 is TGTGCCAGCAGTCCATTAGCGGGAGATAGCTCCTACGAGCAGTACTTC. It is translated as CASSPLAGDSSYEQYF.

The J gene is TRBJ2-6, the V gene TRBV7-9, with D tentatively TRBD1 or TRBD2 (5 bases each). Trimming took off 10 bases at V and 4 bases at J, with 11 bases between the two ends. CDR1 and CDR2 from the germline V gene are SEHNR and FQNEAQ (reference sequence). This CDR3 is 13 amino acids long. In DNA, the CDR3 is TGTGCCATCGGGGCTAACGGGGCCAACGTCCTGACTTTC. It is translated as CAIGANGANVLTF.

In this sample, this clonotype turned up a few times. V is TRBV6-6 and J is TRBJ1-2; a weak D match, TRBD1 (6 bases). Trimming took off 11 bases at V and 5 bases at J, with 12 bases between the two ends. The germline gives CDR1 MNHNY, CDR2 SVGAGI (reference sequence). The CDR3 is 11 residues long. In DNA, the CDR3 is TGTGCCTCCAGGGGTTCATATGGCTACACCTTC. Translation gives CASRGSYGYTF.

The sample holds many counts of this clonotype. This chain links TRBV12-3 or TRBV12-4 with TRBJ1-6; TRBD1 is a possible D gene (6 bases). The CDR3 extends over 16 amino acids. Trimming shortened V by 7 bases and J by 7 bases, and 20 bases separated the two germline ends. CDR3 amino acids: CASKLNDRPLNSPLHF. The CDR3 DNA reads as TGTGCCAGCAAACTAAACGACAGGCCCCTGAATTCACCCCTCCACTTT.

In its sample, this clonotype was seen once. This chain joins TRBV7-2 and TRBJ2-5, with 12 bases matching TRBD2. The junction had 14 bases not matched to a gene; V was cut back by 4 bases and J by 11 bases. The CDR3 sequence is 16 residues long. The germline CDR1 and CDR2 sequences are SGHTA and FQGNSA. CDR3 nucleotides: TGTGCCAGCAGCTCCCTAGCGGGAGGGCTGGGGAATGAGCAGTACTTC. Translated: CASSSLAGGLGNEQYF.